Here is one TCR beta chain with its context. It lacks a known antigen. Nothing much larger sits one base from this clone, and base qualities are not available. The data belong to a study of vaccination and CD4 T cells after COVID-19 (dated by TCRdb to between 2021 and 2022). Study-wide context: The convalescent cohort included six males and four females, with two Hispanic individuals, seven Caucasians, two Asians and one multiracial person. Each participant got two doses of either the Pfizer-BioNTech BNT162b2 vaccine (n=8) or the Moderna mRNA-1273 vaccine (n=2). Post-COVID blood samples were collected from convalescent patients a median of about 92 days after diagnosis, with a range of roughly 30 to 161 days. Post-vaccine blood samples were collected a median of around 10 weeks after the second vaccine dose, ranging from 14 to 241 days. For stimulating the cultures, overlapping spike peptide pools were used, derived from SARS-CoV-2 as well as from the common cold coronaviruses HCoV-NL63, HCoV-OC43 and HCoV-229E. Control cultures used a CEFX viral epitope pool as positive control, an HIV-1 Nef peptide pool as negative control, or no peptide. In under twelve COVID-19 convalescent patients and a handful of infection-naive healthy vaccine recipients, researchers compared the spike-specific CD4+ TCR repertoire from before mRNA vaccination with the repertoire from after. Memory CD4+ T cell crossreactivity between SARS-CoV-2 and common cold coronavirus spike proteins was assessed at the TCR clonotype level in an earlier paper using these donors. Beyond this particular receptor, the publication reports: Although the median number of SARS-CoV-2-reactive clonotypes went up from roughly 20 after infection to 38 after vaccination, the increase was not significant. The number of convalescent patients in the study was relatively small, and the study did not examine early timepoints following natural infection. Nearly all vaccine-specific clones in convalescent patients (304 of 307) were mono-reactive for SARS-CoV-2 spike rather than cross-reactive with common cold coronaviruses. In convalescent patients, a median approximately 86% of post-vaccine SARS-CoV-2-reactive clones were detected only after vaccination, suggesting vaccine-specific priming.

Library creation used PCR. DNA from cultured CD4+ T cells underwent TCR sequencing with the Oncomine TCR Beta short-read assay at the Johns Hopkins FTIC core. The QIAamp micro DNA kit was used to extract genomic DNA from the cultured CD4+ T cells. Oncomine TCR Beta libraries from cultured CD4+ T cells were pooled with unique dual indexes and sequenced on an Illumina iSeq 100. The paper's data handling went like this. Non-productive sequences were removed, and CDR3s not starting with C, not ending with F or W, or shorter than 7 amino acids were discarded. The MANAFEST web application was used to identify antigen-specific clonotypes by comparing peptide-stimulated wells against reference wells and other culture wells. For a clone to be called positive, the clone needed an FDR below 0.05, an odds ratio above 5, and a productive frequency above 0.1% in at least two of three replicate wells. A clonotype counted as cross-reactive if it showed significant expansion both in the SARS-CoV-2 spike wells and in at least one common cold coronavirus spike condition. Using R version 3.6.1, CDR3 homology was evaluated through Levenshtein distances (stringdist) along with unrooted phylogenetic trees (ape). Through fastp at Q25 and MiXCR, TCRdb rebuilt clones from the public reads, retaining in-frame beta chains. When rows share a CDR3 protein, they turn into one entry using the most common DNA and genes. The V and J calls shown here were made by TCRdb, not taken from the authors' results. This sample gives 7,000 to 7,500 distinct CDR3 sequences in total; roughly 38% of them show up just once. The ten largest clones take up 15% to 20% of the sample.

The intended sense of this specimen's treatment or condition label: approximately 9-day PBMC culture with coronavirus spike peptide pools or control peptides (ViraFEST assay). CD4+ T cells from unexposed donors were collected before the COVID-19 pandemic (2011-2018). The ViraFEST assay was used in the study, in which antigen-specific T cells were expanded with peptide pools and expanded clonotypes were subsequently identified by TCR sequencing. Each well held millions of PBMCs cultured in IMDM containing around 5% human AB serum and 9 to 10 IU/ml IL-2, with 7.5 to 10 ug/ml peptide pools added. Half of the culture medium was replaced with fresh IL-2-containing medium on days 3 and 7. Once the cells had been in culture for approximately 10 days, the EasySep CD4+ T cell isolation kit was used to isolate CD4+ T cells by negative selection. As cell number allowed, CD4+ T cells from unexposed donors were tested for reactivity to SARS-CoV-2 S and N and to four common cold coronavirus spike pools. PBMCs were separated from whole blood using Ficoll-Paque Plus gradient centrifugation and then either used fresh or cryopreserved at -140C. Each culture condition was generally run in triplicate wells. The leukapheresis product for the unexposed donors was obtained through commercial purchase.

From the cysteine up to the phenylalanine, the CDR3 has a length of 13 residues. The DNA shown is the 39-base CDR3, in frame from base 1. V is shortened by 9 bases, J by 1 base, and the region joining them spans 7 bases. The CDR1 and CDR2 encoded by the germline V gene are SNHLY and FYNNEI. The TCR originated in a human donor in good health. Sequencing was done on a sample of CD4+ T cells from blood, cultured in vitro. Recombination joined TRBV2 with TRBJ2-6, with the D gene call left open. This receptor has the CDR3 CARDLSGANVLTF. The DNA reads as follows: TGTGCCAGAGATCTTTCTGGGGCCAACGTCCTGACTTTC.